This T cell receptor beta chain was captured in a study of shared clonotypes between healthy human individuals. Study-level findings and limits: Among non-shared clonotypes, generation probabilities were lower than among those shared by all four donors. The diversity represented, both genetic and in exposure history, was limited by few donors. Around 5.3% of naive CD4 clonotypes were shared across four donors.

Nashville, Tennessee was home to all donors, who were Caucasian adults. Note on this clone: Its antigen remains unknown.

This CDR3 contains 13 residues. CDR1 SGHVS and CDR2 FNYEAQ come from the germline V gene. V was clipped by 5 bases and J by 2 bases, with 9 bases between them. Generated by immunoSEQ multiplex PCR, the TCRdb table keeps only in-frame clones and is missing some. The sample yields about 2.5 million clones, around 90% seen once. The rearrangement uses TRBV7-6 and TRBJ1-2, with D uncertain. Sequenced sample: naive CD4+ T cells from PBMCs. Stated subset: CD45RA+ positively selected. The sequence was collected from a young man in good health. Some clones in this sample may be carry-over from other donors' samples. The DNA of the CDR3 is TGTGCCAGCAGCGCCGGAGGGAACTATGGCTACACCTTC. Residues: CASSAGGNYGYTF.